The 14 T cell receptor beta chains reported below all come from one sample, sequenced in a study of tumor-infiltrating lymphocytes in primary liver carcinoma (TCRdb year 2017). Sequencing used an Illumina HiSeq 2500. TCRbeta-specific cDNA was reverse-transcribed from around 0.45 ug total RNA using a constant-region primer and ProtoScript II reverse transcriptase. Three nested multiplex PCR rounds, following a slightly modified ARM-PCR procedure, were used to build the TCRbeta libraries. The first two PCR rounds used multiplex TRBV1-TRBV30 forward primers with a Cbeta reverse primer, each for approximately 9 cycles. TCRdb handled the public reads itself, with Q25 trimming in fastp and clone calling in MiXCR, and kept productive beta chains. Entries are consolidated by CDR3 protein sequence, retaining the most common genes and DNA. The sample includes around 70,000 distinct CDR3 sequences, with about 70% observed a single time. The ten biggest clones cover roughly 26% of the sample.

Without any cell sorting, total RNA and DNA were extracted together from about 20-30 mg of bulk tissue using the AllPrep DNA/RNA mini kit. Sequencing was done on a sample of liver tumor tissue from sampling region 4. Interpreted using the paper, the cell subset or site label stands for: tumor region T4, right-lateral pole. All receptors come from a man aged 40-50 years with primary liver carcinoma and hepatitis B virus infection.

A note on this clonotype: Possible read error: a much larger clone is one base away. This sequence joins TRBV7-8 and TRBJ2-7; D remains unclear. The CDR3 covers 13 residues. Trimming took 1 base from V and 9 from J, leaving 13 bases between them. Germline CDR1 SGHVS, CDR2 FQNEAQ. The DNA of the CDR3 is TGTGCCAGCAGCTTAGGGACGGTCTGGGTGCAGTACTTC. Residues: CASSLGTVWVQYF.

A remark on this clonotype: The germline gene is not matched at one end of the junction; a read error may be the cause. The chain has TRBV4-1 and TRBJ2-6; D could derive from TRBD1 or TRBD2 (5 bases each). Germline V CDR1 and CDR2: MGHRA, YSYEKL. CDR3 length: 19 residues. CDR3 nucleotide sequence: TGCGCCAGCAGCCAAAGGTATTCAGCGAACACGGTCGGGGCCGACGTCTTGACTTTC. Its translation is CASSQRYSANTVGADVLTF.

This clonotype has at least ten counts. The chain joins TRBV6-1 to TRBJ2-7; 7 bases are a match to TRBD1. CDR1 and CDR2 (germline): MNHNS, SASEGT. This CDR3 is built from 15 residues. The junction had 11 bases not matched to a gene; V was cut back by 8 bases and J by 1 base. The CDR3 loop reads CASGAPGQRSYEQYF. In DNA form, the CDR3 reads TGTGCCAGCGGGGCTCCGGGACAGAGATCCTACGAGCAGTACTTC.

As to this clonotype: One junction end disagrees with the germline gene, perhaps due to a read error. This rearrangement joins TRBV11-2 to TRBJ2-6, with a weak D call TRBD2 (6 bases). Per germline, CDR1 SGHAT and CDR2 FQNNGV. The CDR3 spans 16 residues. The DNA of the CDR3 is TGTGCCAGCAGCATATGGCGGGGAAGAGGGGCCAATGTCCTGACTTTC. This translates into CASSIWRGRGANVLTF.

This clonotype showed up many times. V usage is TRBV7-3 and J usage is TRBJ2-1; TRBD2 matches at 9 bases. With 2 bases clipped from V and 6 bases from J, the junction kept 5 bases outside the gene matches. The germline V gene has CDR1 SGHTA and CDR2 FQGTGA. The CDR3 runs 15 residues. The CDR3 protein is CASSLAGGPLNEQFF. The CDR3 DNA sequence: TGTGCCAGCAGCTTAGCGGGAGGGCCCCTCAATGAGCAGTTCTTC.

This clonotype was picked up a small number of times. V and J are TRBV5-1 and TRBJ1-3; perhaps TRBD1 as D (5 bases). V dropped 0 bases and J dropped 0 bases, with 19 bases sitting between them. The length of the CDR3 is 19 residues. The germline V gene has CDR1 SGHRS and CDR2 YFSETQ. In DNA form, the CDR3 reads TGCGCCAGCAGCTTGGGGATGCCGGGACCTTCACGCTCTGGAAACACCATATATTTT. This codes for CASSLGMPGPSRSGNTIYF.

Remarks on this clonotype: No conserved phenylalanine or tryptophan is present at the end of the CDR3, so a read error is the likely explanation. It is unclear where the CDR3 begins or ends on the DNA, so no DNA is shown, and the CDR3 is as TCRdb lists it. The V and J genes are TRBV11-2 and TRBJ2-1. The CDR3 is 13 residues long, counting both termini. Germline CDR1 is SGHAT and CDR2 is FQNNGV. CDR3 region: CASSLNDAYEQLL.

This chain connects TRBV21-1 to TRBJ2-7; the listed D gene, TRBD2, was not tested against the DNA. TRBV21-1 is a pseudogene locus. This CDR3 is built from 16 residues. The CDR3 is CASSKRLAGGAYEQYF. CDR3 nucleotides: TGTGCCAGCAGCAAACGCCTAGCGGGGGGCGCCTACGAGCAGTACTTC.

Comments on this clonotype: This may be a read error, as it is one base from a much larger clone. The chain employs TRBV5-1 and TRBJ2-7, with 8 positions matching TRBD2. The CDR3 sequence is 14 residues long. The germline V gene encodes CDR1 SGHRS and CDR2 YFSETQ. CDR3 coding DNA: TGCACCAGCAGCTTGACTAGCGAACTCTACGAGCAGTACTTC. It is translated as CTSSLTSELYEQYF.

On this clonotype itself: A clone one base away is much larger, so this may be a read error. The rearrangement uses TRBV5-1 and TRBJ1-4, with 7 bases matching TRBD1. V shed 4 bases, J shed 6 bases, and the junction held 6 bases outside the gene matches. This CDR3 comprises 14 residues. Germline CDR1 is SGHRS and CDR2 is YFSETQ. The CDR3, as DNA: TGCGCCAGCAGCCCAGGGGGTGTCGATGAAAAACTGTTTTTT. Amino acid sequence: CASSPGGVDEKLFF.

This clonotype was observed many times. The V gene is TRBV6-1, the J gene TRBJ2-5; D unclear. Trimming removed 7 bases at V and 5 bases at J, with 8 bases between. Germline CDR1 MNHNS, CDR2 SASEGT. This CDR3 has 11 amino acids. The CDR3, as DNA: TGTGCCAGCAAAAATGGGGAGACCCAGTACTTC. It is translated as CASKNGETQYF.

As regards this clonotype: At one of its ends the junction is not consistent with the germline gene, which may arise from a read error. The V call is TRBV29-1, the J call TRBJ2-2, with a tentative D call TRBD2 (5 bases). Looked up from germline, CDR1 is SQVTM and CDR2 is ANQGSEA. CDR3 length equals 12 residues. CDR3 nucleotides: TGCAGCGTTGACCAAGGACTCGGGGAGCTGCTTTTT. This encodes CSVDQGLGELLF.

The rearrangement links TRBV6-5 to TRBJ2-7; D is possibly TRBD1 or TRBD2 (5 bases each). Germline-derived CDR1 and CDR2 are MNHEY and SVGAGI. Trimming took 2 bases from V and 7 from J, leaving 18 bases between them. The CDR3 is 15 amino acids. The DNA for the CDR3 is TGTGCCAGCAGTTACGCCCTAGACGGGACGGGGGAGCAGTACTTC. Its protein is CASSYALDGTGEQYF.

Of note for this clonotype: A much larger clone is a single base away; this may be a read error. The chain joins TRBV24-1 to TRBJ2-1; TRBD1 matches 10 bases. Germline V lookup: CDR1 KGHDR, CDR2 SFDVKD. This CDR3 is built from 16 residues. CDR3 DNA: TGTGCCACCAGTGATTTGCTGGGACAGGGGAACAAAGAGCAGTTCTTC. As protein: CATSDLLGQGNKEQFF.